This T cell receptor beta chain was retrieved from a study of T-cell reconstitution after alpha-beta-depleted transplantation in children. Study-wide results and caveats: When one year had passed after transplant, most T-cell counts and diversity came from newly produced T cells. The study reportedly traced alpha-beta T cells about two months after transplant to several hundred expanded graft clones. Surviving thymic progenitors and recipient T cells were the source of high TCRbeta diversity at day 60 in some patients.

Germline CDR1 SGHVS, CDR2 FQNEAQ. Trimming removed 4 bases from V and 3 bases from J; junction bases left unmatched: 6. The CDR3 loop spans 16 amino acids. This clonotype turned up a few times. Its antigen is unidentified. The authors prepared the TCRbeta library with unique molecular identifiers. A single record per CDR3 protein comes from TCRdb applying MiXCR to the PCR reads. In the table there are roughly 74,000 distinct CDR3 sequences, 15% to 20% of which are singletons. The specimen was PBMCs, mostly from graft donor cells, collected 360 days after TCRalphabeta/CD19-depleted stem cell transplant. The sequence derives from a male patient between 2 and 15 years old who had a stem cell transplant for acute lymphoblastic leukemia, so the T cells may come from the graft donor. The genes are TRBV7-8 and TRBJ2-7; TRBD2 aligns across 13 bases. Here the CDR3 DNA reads TGTGCCAGCAGCTCCATAAGACTAGCGGGAGGCTACGAGCAGTACTTC. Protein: CASSSIRLAGGYEQYF.